The clone carrying this T cell receptor (beta chain) was observed a single time. Antigen unknown. The time point is: week 23, last vaccination. All doses held 300 ug of mutant IDH1 20-mer peptide, with topical imiquimod. The data were taken from a study of a mutant IDH1 vaccine in newly diagnosed glioma. Deletions cut 6 bases from V and 3 bases from J, with 15 bases between. This CDR3 is built from 14 residues. The germline V gene has CDR1 LNHDA and CDR2 SQIVND (reference sequence). TCRdb keeps only in-frame clones here, not all; method: immunoSEQ multiplex PCR. The sample consists of fewer than 45,000 clones, under 95% of them appearing once.

This chain joins TRBV19 and TRBJ2-7; D assignment may be TRBD1 or TRBD2 (5 bases each). The sample consisted of PBMCs, taken from a glioma patient whose treatment included an IDH1 peptide vaccine. This TCR was sampled from a man aged 50-60 years with glioma. CDR3 DNA sequence: TGTGCCAGTAGCGGGACCTTATACAACTACGAGCAGTACTTC. Residues: CASSGTLYNYEQYF.